This is a list of T cell receptor beta chains from one sample in a study of blood T cell repertoires in COVID-19. Sequencing used immunoSEQ multiplex PCR; TCRdb keeps in-frame clones, though not all of them. Among around 150,000 clones listed, around 74% were seen once. Sequenced material: peripheral blood. All receptors derive from a man aged 70 or older with acute or convalescent COVID-19. Each CDR3 is given with its conserved first and last residue. Fields, in order: clone size, V gene, J gene, D gene, CDR3 protein, CDR3 DNA. The D gene is left open where the match is weak. Not all rows give a size; the values are once, few, many and, for expanded clones, a class.

clone size: once; V gene: TRBV5-1; J gene: TRBJ1-5; D gene: .; CDR3 protein: CASSPLDLNQPQHF; CDR3 DNA: TGCGCCAGCAGCCCCCTGGACTTAAATCAGCCCCAGCATTTT
clone size: .; V gene: TRBV18; J gene: TRBJ1-2; D gene: .; CDR3 protein: CASSPFRGNGYTF; CDR3 DNA: TGTGCCAGCTCACCCTTCAGGGGTAATGGCTACACCTTC
clone size: .; V gene: TRBV30; J gene: TRBJ1-2; D gene: .; CDR3 protein: CAWGVRVRDGYTF; CDR3 DNA: TGTGCCTGGGGGGTCAGGGTTAGAGATGGCTACACCTTC
clone size: .; V gene: TRBV3-1/TRBV3-2; J gene: TRBJ1-2; D gene: .; CDR3 protein: CASSQDIGIGGYGYTF; CDR3 DNA: TGTGCCAGCAGCCAAGATATCGGGATTGGGGGGTATGGCTACACCTTC
clone size: once; V gene: TRBV19; J gene: TRBJ1-4; D gene: .; CDR3 protein: CASSIRRTGGEKLFF; CDR3 DNA: TGTGCCAGTAGTATCCGGCGGACGGGCGGGGAAAAACTGTTTTTT
clone size: .; V gene: TRBV6-2/TRBV6-3; J gene: TRBJ2-5; D gene: TRBD2; CDR3 protein: CASSSRSLTSGGLETQYF; CDR3 DNA: TGTGCCAGCAGTTCCCGCTCTCTGACTAGCGGGGGCTTAGAGACCCAGTACTTC
clone size: .; V gene: TRBV5-1; J gene: TRBJ2-5; D gene: TRBD2; CDR3 protein: CASSLTSGGDIQETQYF; CDR3 DNA: TGCGCCAGCAGCTTGACTAGCGGGGGGGACATCCAAGAGACCCAGTACTTC
clone size: .; V gene: TRBV25-1; J gene: TRBJ1-6; D gene: .; CDR3 protein: CASSEWVGPNNSPLHF; CDR3 DNA: TGTGCCAGCAGTGAATGGGTGGGGCCTAATAATTCACCCCTCCACTTT
clone size: .; V gene: TRBV20-1; J gene: TRBJ2-3; D gene: .; CDR3 protein: CSAQQADTQYF; CDR3 DNA: TGCAGTGCTCAACAGGCAGATACGCAGTATTTT
clone size: few; V gene: TRBV21-1; J gene: TRBJ1-5; D gene: .; CDR3 protein: CASSTSVGGRRKPQHF; CDR3 DNA: TGTGCCAGCAGCACTAGTGTCGGGGGGCGTAGGAAGCCCCAGCATTTT
clone size: .; V gene: TRBV9; J gene: TRBJ2-5; D gene: .; CDR3 protein: CASSVGGFGETQYF; CDR3 DNA: TGTGCCAGCAGCGTAGGCGGGTTCGGGGAGACCCAGTACTTC
clone size: .; V gene: TRBV6-1; J gene: TRBJ1-1; D gene: .; CDR3 protein: CASSETVSTEAFF; CDR3 DNA: TGTGCCAGCAGTGAAACAGTGAGCACTGAAGCTTTCTTT
clone size: .; V gene: TRBV10-2; J gene: TRBJ2-5; D gene: .; CDR3 protein: CASRMGGQETQYF; CDR3 DNA: TGCGCCAGCCGCATGGGGGGACAAGAGACCCAGTACTTC
clone size: once; V gene: TRBV29-1; J gene: TRBJ1-1; D gene: TRBD1; CDR3 protein: CSVDTGGASNTEAFF; CDR3 DNA: TGCAGCGTTGATACAGGGGGCGCCTCGAACACTGAAGCTTTCTTT
clone size: .; V gene: TRBV7-9; J gene: TRBJ1-1; D gene: .; CDR3 protein: CASSFASRLNTEAFF; CDR3 DNA: TGTGCCAGCAGCTTCGCCTCCAGATTGAACACTGAAGCTTTCTTT
clone size: .; V gene: TRBV19; J gene: TRBJ1-5; D gene: .; CDR3 protein: CASSMAGNSNQPQHF; CDR3 DNA: TGTGCCAGTAGTATGGCGGGGAATAGCAATCAGCCCCAGCATTTT
clone size: .; V gene: TRBV4-2; J gene: TRBJ1-6; D gene: .; CDR3 protein: CASSQAWGDNSPLHF; CDR3 DNA: TGTGCCAGCAGCCAAGCTTGGGGAGATAATTCACCCCTCCACTTT
clone size: .; V gene: TRBV5-1; J gene: TRBJ2-3; D gene: TRBD2; CDR3 protein: CASRTGLAGGTDTQYF; CDR3 DNA: TGCGCCAGCAGGACTGGACTAGCGGGGGGCACAGATACGCAGTATTTT
clone size: .; V gene: TRBV5-1; J gene: TRBJ1-1; D gene: .; CDR3 protein: CASSFEENTETFF; CDR3 DNA: TGCGCCAGCAGCTTTGAGGAGAACACTGAAACTTTCTTT
clone size: .; V gene: TRBV28; J gene: TRBJ1-1; D gene: TRBD1; CDR3 protein: CASGLRTGGRGTEAFF; CDR3 DNA: TGTGCCAGCGGGTTAAGGACAGGGGGTAGGGGCACTGAAGCTTTCTTT
clone size: .; V gene: TRBV5-1; J gene: TRBJ2-5; D gene: TRBD1; CDR3 protein: CASSQQGFLETQYF; CDR3 DNA: TGCGCCAGCAGCCAACAGGGGTTTCTGGAGACCCAGTACTTC
clone size: .; V gene: TRBV19; J gene: TRBJ2-7; D gene: .; CDR3 protein: CASSSLEGITYEQYF; CDR3 DNA: TGTGCCAGTAGTAGCTTGGAGGGTATAACCTACGAGCAGTACTTC
clone size: .; V gene: TRBV5-4; J gene: TRBJ1-2; D gene: TRBD1; CDR3 protein: CASSLGARGSNYGYTF; CDR3 DNA: TGTGCCAGCAGCTTAGGGGCCAGGGGGAGTAACTATGGCTACACCTTC
clone size: .; V gene: TRBV24-1; J gene: TRBJ2-1; D gene: TRBD1; CDR3 protein: CATSDPAGTGRNEQFF; CDR3 DNA: TGTGCCACCAGTGACCCTGCCGGGACAGGGCGCAATGAGCAGTTCTTC
clone size: .; V gene: TRBV5-6; J gene: TRBJ1-1; D gene: .; CDR3 protein: CASSRQNTEAFF; CDR3 DNA: TGTGCCAGCAGTCGACAGAACACTGAAGCTTTCTTT
clone size: .; V gene: TRBV6-1; J gene: TRBJ2-7; D gene: .; CDR3 protein: CASSESWARSYEQYF; CDR3 DNA: TGTGCCAGCAGTGAATCATGGGCCCGCTCCTACGAGCAGTACTTC
clone size: .; V gene: TRBV5-1; J gene: TRBJ2-2; D gene: TRBD2; CDR3 protein: CASHAGGSTGELFF; CDR3 DNA: TGCGCCAGCCACGCGGGAGGGAGCACCGGGGAGCTGTTTTTT
clone size: .; V gene: TRBV27; J gene: TRBJ2-3; D gene: TRBD2; CDR3 protein: CASSLAGLSTDTQYF; CDR3 DNA: TGTGCCAGCAGTTTGGCGGGACTATCCACAGATACGCAGTATTTT
clone size: .; V gene: TRBV10-2; J gene: TRBJ1-2; D gene: TRBD1; CDR3 protein: CASSGAGTGANYGYTF; CDR3 DNA: TGCGCCAGCAGTGGCGCCGGGACAGGGGCTAACTATGGCTACACCTTC
clone size: once; V gene: TRBV7-7; J gene: TRBJ1-1; D gene: TRBD1; CDR3 protein: CASSLEKTGTNTEAFF; CDR3 DNA: TGTGCTAGCAGCTTAGAGAAGACAGGGACGAACACTGAAGCTTTCTTT
clone size: few; V gene: TRBV6-5; J gene: TRBJ2-3; D gene: .; CDR3 protein: CASTTASSEAYF; CDR3 DNA: TGTGCCAGCACCACCGCCTCTAGCGAGGCGTATTTT
clone size: .; V gene: TRBV5-1; J gene: TRBJ2-7; D gene: TRBD1; CDR3 protein: CASSKQGPPGEQYF; CDR3 DNA: TGCGCCAGCAGCAAACAGGGGCCCCCCGGGGAGCAGTACTTC
clone size: .; V gene: TRBV25-1; J gene: TRBJ1-3; D gene: .; CDR3 protein: CASIGESGNTIYF; CDR3 DNA: TGTGCCAGCATAGGAGAATCCGGAAACACCATATATTTT
clone size: .; V gene: TRBV24-1; J gene: TRBJ2-3; D gene: .; CDR3 protein: CATSDFRGSTDTQYF; CDR3 DNA: TGTGCCACCAGTGATTTTAGGGGTAGCACAGATACGCAGTATTTT
clone size: .; V gene: TRBV23-1; J gene: TRBJ2-1; D gene: .; CDR3 protein: CASSQYYYNEQFF; CDR3 DNA: TGCGCCAGCAGTCAATATTACTACAATGAGCAGTTCTTC
clone size: once; V gene: TRBV5-1; J gene: TRBJ2-2; D gene: TRBD1; CDR3 protein: CASSVWTGEGTGELFF; CDR3 DNA: TGCGCCAGCAGCGTGTGGACAGGGGAGGGCACCGGGGAGCTGTTTTTT
clone size: .; V gene: TRBV27; J gene: TRBJ1-4; D gene: .; CDR3 protein: CASSLLGSATNEKLFF; CDR3 DNA: TGTGCCAGCAGTTTATTGGGGAGTGCAACTAATGAAAAACTGTTTTTT
clone size: few; V gene: TRBV10-1; J gene: TRBJ1-5; D gene: .; CDR3 protein: CASTTSLPQHF; CDR3 DNA: TGCGCCAGCACCACATCATTACCCCAGCATTTT
clone size: .; V gene: TRBV9; J gene: TRBJ2-3; D gene: TRBD2; CDR3 protein: CASSPSGLLTDTQYF; CDR3 DNA: TGTGCCAGCAGCCCCTCGGGACTATTAACAGATACGCAGTATTTT
clone size: .; V gene: TRBV19; J gene: TRBJ1-6; D gene: .; CDR3 protein: CASSIGHSRNSPLHF; CDR3 DNA: TGTGCCAGTAGTATCGGACATTCCCGGAATTCACCCCTCCACTTT
clone size: .; V gene: TRBV5-1; J gene: TRBJ1-1; D gene: TRBD1; CDR3 protein: CASSPGTASPEAFF; CDR3 DNA: TGCGCCAGCAGCCCCGGGACAGCCTCCCCTGAAGCTTTCTTT
clone size: .; V gene: TRBV7-2; J gene: TRBJ2-2; D gene: .; CDR3 protein: CASTPGVFANTGELFF; CDR3 DNA: TGTGCCAGCACCCCAGGCGTCTTCGCGAACACCGGGGAGCTGTTTTTT
clone size: once; V gene: TRBV6-5; J gene: TRBJ2-3; D gene: .; CDR3 protein: CASMSREFDTDTQYF; CDR3 DNA: TGTGCCAGCATGAGTCGGGAGTTCGACACGGATACGCAGTATTTT
clone size: .; V gene: TRBV6-6; J gene: TRBJ1-2; D gene: .; CDR3 protein: CASTIPPDGYTF; CDR3 DNA: TGTGCCAGCACAATACCTCCAGATGGCTACACCTTC
clone size: .; V gene: TRBV10-3; J gene: TRBJ1-2; D gene: .; CDR3 protein: CAISESRAAVGYTF; CDR3 DNA: TGTGCCATCAGTGAGTCGCGAGCGGCGGTTGGCTACACCTTC
clone size: many; V gene: TRBV19; J gene: TRBJ1-6; D gene: .; CDR3 protein: CASKTLLSYNSPLHF; CDR3 DNA: TGTGCCAGTAAAACTTTACTCTCCTATAATTCACCCCTCCACTTT
clone size: .; V gene: TRBV28; J gene: TRBJ2-7; D gene: .; CDR3 protein: CASRNGQAYEQYF; CDR3 DNA: TGTGCCAGCCGGAACGGACAAGCCTACGAGCAGTACTTC
clone size: .; V gene: TRBV7-2; J gene: TRBJ2-7; D gene: .; CDR3 protein: CASSLSSVEQYF; CDR3 DNA: TGTGCCAGCAGCCTTTCTAGCGTTGAGCAGTACTTC
clone size: .; V gene: TRBV2; J gene: TRBJ2-5; D gene: TRBD1; CDR3 protein: CASSPGQKLYQETQYF; CDR3 DNA: TGTGCCAGCAGTCCGGGACAGAAACTGTACCAAGAGACCCAGTACTTC
clone size: .; V gene: TRBV28; J gene: TRBJ1-2; D gene: TRBD1; CDR3 protein: CASSLKGQPHYGYTF; CDR3 DNA: TGTGCCAGCAGTTTAAAGGGACAGCCTCACTATGGCTACACCTTC